Listed below are T cell receptor beta chains from one sample, sequenced in a study of blood T cell repertoires in COVID-19. Libraries were prepared by immunoSEQ multiplex PCR; TCRdb keeps only in-frame clonotypes and omits some of them. This table has a few hundred thousand clones, 85% to 90% appearing once. The specimen was PBMCs or T cells enriched from blood (not recorded which). The receptor set was obtained from a woman aged 50 to 65 with acute COVID-19. Both conserved end residues are part of each CDR3. D genes are given only for firm matches. Size is omitted from some rows. Given values are once, few, many or a class for expanded clones.

j_call d_call clone_size v_call cdr3_nt cdr3_aa
TRBJ1-3 . . TRBV21-1 TGTGCCAGCAGCAAAGTCAGGACAAACTCTGGAAACACCATATATTTT CASSKVRTNSGNTIYF
TRBJ2-5 . once TRBV7-2 TGTGCCAGCAGCTTAGCCCGGTCTCGAGGGGAGACCCAGTACTTC CASSLARSRGETQYF
TRBJ1-4 TRBD1 . TRBV7-9 TGTGCCAGCAGCTTTTTTTCCGGGACAGGGGCGGGGGCTAATGAAAAACTGTTTTTT CASSFFSGTGAGANEKLFF
TRBJ2-3 . . TRBV5-4 TGTGCCAGCAGCTTGGGGACAGAACCCACAGATACGCAGTATTTT CASSLGTEPTDTQYF
TRBJ1-2 TRBD1 . TRBV28 TGTGCCAGCTCTACAGGGGGCATTGGCTATGGCTACACCTTC CASSTGGIGYGYTF
TRBJ2-7 TRBD2 once TRBV4-3 TGCGCCAGCAGCCATTGGATCGGGACTAGAGCGGGCGAGCAGTACTTC CASSHWIGTRAGEQYF
TRBJ1-1 . once TRBV6-5 TGTGCCAGCAGACTGACTTCGAACACTGAAGCTTTCTTT CASRLTSNTEAFF
TRBJ1-1 . once TRBV7-9 TGTGCCAGCAGCTTAACTGGGGGGATAAACACTGAAGCTTTCTTT CASSLTGGINTEAFF
TRBJ2-6 . . TRBV12-3/TRBV12-4 TGTGCCAGCAGTTTCCACGCGGGGAGTACTTTC CASSFHAGSTF
TRBJ2-1 . few TRBV1 TGCACAAGGGGGTCAGCGGGATCTATCTACAATGAGCAGTTCTTC CTRGSAGSIYNEQFF
TRBJ1-5 . . TRBV27 TGTGCCAGCAGTTTAGGGGGCAGGGCTGATCAGCCCCAGCATTTT CASSLGGRADQPQHF
TRBJ2-1 . . TRBV19 TGTGCCAGTAGTATAAGCGGCCACCCCCAAGAGCAGTTCTTC CASSISGHPQEQFF
TRBJ1-1 . . TRBV27 TGTGCCAGCAGTCCTGGGGCCACTGAAGCTTTCTTT CASSPGATEAFF
TRBJ2-7 TRBD2 . TRBV7-9 TGTGCCAGCACCGGCGGGAGCACGTACGAGCAGTACTTC CASTGGSTYEQYF
TRBJ1-6 . . TRBV12-3/TRBV12-4 TGTGCCAGCAGTCCGCGGGGGGAGTCACCCCTCCACTTT CASSPRGESPLHF
TRBJ2-1 TRBD1 . TRBV4-2 TGTGCCAGCAGCCGAAACAGGGGGTCCTACAATGAGCAGTTCTTC CASSRNRGSYNEQFF
TRBJ2-7 . . TRBV7-2 TGTGCCAGCAGCTCTGGACATCTTCCCTCCTACGAGCAGTACTTC CASSSGHLPSYEQYF
TRBJ2-7 . . TRBV5-1 TGCGCCAGCAGCTTGGCGTCGGGTCGGGACTACGAGCAGTACTTC CASSLASGRDYEQYF
TRBJ2-2 TRBD2 . TRBV5-1 TGCGCCAGCTTTACTAGCGGGAGTGGCACCGGGGAGCTGTTTTTT CASFTSGSGTGELFF
TRBJ1-1 . . TRBV7-3 TGTGCCAGCGGTAACAGGGTTGAAGCTTTCTTT CASGNRVEAFF
TRBJ2-5 TRBD2 . TRBV7-9 TGTGCCAGCAGCTTGCGGGGGGAGACCCAGTACTTC CASSLRGETQYF
TRBJ2-7 . . TRBV20-1 TGCAGTGCAGACTCGTCCTACGAGCAGTACTTC CSADSSYEQYF
TRBJ2-2 . . TRBV6-6 TGTGCCAGCAGCCTCTTACTAGGTTCCCCCGGGGAGCTGTTTTTT CASSLLLGSPGELFF
TRBJ2-7 . . TRBV3-1/TRBV3-2 TGTGCCAGCAGCCAAGAGATCTGGGGCAGTCAGTACTTC CASSQEIWGSQYF
TRBJ1-2 . few TRBV28 TGTGCCAGCTCTCGGGGAAGAAACTATGGCTACACCTTC CASSRGRNYGYTF
TRBJ1-3 . . TRBV5-5 TGTGCCAGCAGCTTGGTTTATTTCTCTGGAAACACCATATATTTT CASSLVYFSGNTIYF
TRBJ1-4 . . TRBV2 TGTGCCAGCAGTCCGAGGACCGGGGGGAATGAAAAACTGTTTTTT CASSPRTGGNEKLFF
TRBJ1-5 TRBD1 once TRBV15 TGTGCCACCAGCAGAGATCTGTGGACAGGGAATCAGCCCCAGCATTTT CATSRDLWTGNQPQHF
TRBJ2-2 . . TRBV5-1 TGCGCCAGCAGCTTGGTCCCGAGCGGCACCGGGGAGCTGTTTTTT CASSLVPSGTGELFF
TRBJ1-2 TRBD1 . TRBV7-9 TGTGCCAGCAGCTTAGGTCGGACAGGGAGCGGCTACACCTTC CASSLGRTGSGYTF
TRBJ2-3 . . TRBV9 TGTGCCAGCCACGTAGCCGGGGTCCCCACAGATACGCAGTATTTT CASHVAGVPTDTQYF
TRBJ1-2 TRBD1 . TRBV12-3/TRBV12-4 TGTGCCAGCAGTGGACAGGGGGGTGGCTACACCTTC CASSGQGGGYTF
TRBJ2-5 . . TRBV30 TGTGCCTGGAGCAGGGGTGTCCCCGAGACCCAGTACTTC CAWSRGVPETQYF
TRBJ1-2 TRBD1 . TRBV6-5 TGTGCCAGCAGTTTTTGGACAGGGGTAGAATATGGCTACACCTTC CASSFWTGVEYGYTF
TRBJ1-5 . . TRBV6-5 TGTGCCAGCAGTCCGACAGGCTATCAGCCCCAGCATTTT CASSPTGYQPQHF
TRBJ1-2 TRBD1 once TRBV18 TGTGCCAGCTCACCACGGGCAGGGGGGCTTGGCTACACCTTC CASSPRAGGLGYTF
TRBJ2-7 TRBD1 . TRBV2 TGTGCCAGCAGTCAAAATTGGGACAGGGGAGGCTACGAGCAGTACTTC CASSQNWDRGGYEQYF
TRBJ1-3 . . TRBV19 TGTGCCAGTAGCGGGGATCTAGTCTTCTCTGGAAACACCATATATTTT CASSGDLVFSGNTIYF
TRBJ2-5 TRBD1 . TRBV28 TGTGCCAGCAGACGTTCCGGGACAGGTCCAGAGACCCAGTACTTC CASRRSGTGPETQYF
TRBJ2-3 . . TRBV2 TGTGCCAGCAGTGAGAGGTCCAGGGCCAACTCGCGGGATACGCAGTATTTT CASSERSRANSRDTQYF
TRBJ1-1 TRBD1 . TRBV28 TGTGCCAGCAGCCCGACCGTAGGGACAGGAAACACTGAAGCTTTCTTT CASSPTVGTGNTEAFF
TRBJ1-4 TRBD1 . TRBV3-1/TRBV3-2 TGTGCATCGGGCAGGGGGTATGCAACTAATGAAAAACTGTTTTTT CASGRGYATNEKLFF
TRBJ1-2 . . TRBV28 TGTGCCAGCAGTTTTTTCGAGTTCTATGGCTACACCTTC CASSFFEFYGYTF
TRBJ2-7 TRBD1 . TRBV7-3 TGTGCCAGCAGCTTATTTCGAGGACAGGGGTTCTACGAGCAGTACTTC CASSLFRGQGFYEQYF
TRBJ2-1 . . TRBV7-8 TGTGCCAGCAGCCCCCGGGACAACTACAATGAGCAGTTCTTC CASSPRDNYNEQFF
TRBJ1-2 . . TRBV7-2 TGTGCCAGCAGCTTTAAGGGGATGAGCCCGGGTGGCTACACCTTC CASSFKGMSPGGYTF
TRBJ2-7 TRBD2 . TRBV9 TGTGCCAGCAGCGTAGGCCTAGCGGGAGACTACGAGCAGTACTTC CASSVGLAGDYEQYF
TRBJ2-7 . few TRBV6-5 TGTGCCAGCAGGGACAACTACGAGCAGTACTTC CASRDNYEQYF
TRBJ1-1 TRBD1 . TRBV27 TGTGCCAGCAGGATTCAGGGGGCGGGCGCTGAAGCTTTCTTT CASRIQGAGAEAFF
TRBJ2-7 TRBD1 few TRBV6-2/TRBV6-3 TGTGCCAGCAGTTTGCCGGGAGACAGGGGGACCGAGCAGTACTTC CASSLPGDRGTEQYF
TRBJ1-1 . . TRBV7-2 TGTGCCAGCAGCCGCGGGCGTTGGAACACTGAAGCTTTCTTT CASSRGRWNTEAFF